One sample yielded the 19 T cell receptor beta chains listed below, sequenced in a study of T-cell reconstitution after alpha-beta-depleted transplantation in children. This sample's TCRbeta library carried unique molecular identifier barcodes. TCRdb called the PCR reads again in MiXCR, with one record for every CDR3 protein. The data contain about a million distinct CDR3 sequences, roughly 29% of them singletons. This material consisted of PBMCs, mostly from graft donor cells, taken 360 days after TCRalphabeta/CD19-depleted stem cell transplant. These receptors originate from a boy under two years old who had a stem cell transplant for SCID, so the T cells may come from the graft donor.

This clonotype has more than one count but fewer than ten. The CDR3 sequence is CATRSNTEAFF. In DNA, the CDR3 is TGTGCCACCAGGAGCAACACTGAAGCTTTCTTT. The gene calls are TRBV28 and TRBJ1-1; D unclear. This CDR3 spans 11 amino acids. V dropped 10 bases and J dropped 2 bases, with 8 bases sitting between them. Germline-derived CDR1 and CDR2 are MDHEN and SYDVKM.

This clonotype was counted only a few times. The chain links TRBV7-2 to TRBJ2-7, with D perhaps TRBD2 (5 bases). This CDR3 spans 14 amino acids. Germline CDR1 and CDR2: SGHTA and FQGNSA. V was clipped by 1 base and J by 4 bases, with 11 bases between them. CDR3 loop: CASSLDVRVYEQYF. DNA for the CDR3: TGTGCCAGCAGCTTAGATGTGAGGGTTTACGAGCAGTACTTC.

The CDR3 nucleotides read TGTGCCAGCAGCCAAGAGAATAAGAACTACGAGCAGTACTTC. It codes for CASSQENKNYEQYF. The chain has TRBV4-2 and TRBJ2-7, with D unclear. Germline loops: CDR1 LGHNA, CDR2 YNFKEQ. V dropped 0 bases and J dropped 3 bases, with 9 bases sitting between them. CDR3 length: 14 amino acids.

This chain uses TRBV20-1 with TRBJ1-5; 11 bases are shared with TRBD1. Germline V gene lookup returns CDR1 DFQATT and CDR2 SNEGSKA (reference sequence). The length of the CDR3 is 14 residues. V gave up 3 bases and J gave up 8 bases; unmatched junction bases: 6. This CDR3 is CSARTGTGGEPQHF. The CDR3 DNA reads TGCAGTGCTAGGACCGGGACAGGGGGAGAGCCCCAGCATTTT.

The chain employs TRBV2 and TRBJ2-1; TRBD2 might be the D (5 bases). The germline V and J ends were trimmed by 6 bases and 0 bases, with 15 bases remaining between them. Germline V gene sequence: CDR1 SNHLY, CDR2 FYNNEI. The CDR3 has 16 amino acids. The CDR3 DNA reads TGTGCCAGCAGATCCCCCGGCGGGTCCTCCTACAATGAGCAGTTCTTC. It encodes CASRSPGGSSYNEQFF.

J is TRBJ2-1 and V is TRBV12-3 or TRBV12-4; TRBD1 is a possible D gene (6 bases). The CDR3 length is 14 residues. Trimming removed 7 bases from V and 10 bases from J, with 20 bases in between. Written as DNA, the CDR3 is TGTGCCAGCATCCTCTCCTGGGGGCTAAGCGAGCAGTTCTTC. Translation gives CASILSWGLSEQFF.

The gene calls are TRBV4-1 and TRBJ2-7; 7 nucleotides line up with TRBD2. The CDR3 has 15 amino acids. The V gene end was trimmed by 1 base and the J gene end by 6 bases; junction bases not matched to a gene: 9. CDR1 and CDR2 (germline): MGHRA, YSYEKL. CDR3 protein: CASSQVGTIEGEQYF. For the CDR3, the DNA is TGCGCCAGCAGCCAAGTTGGGACTATCGAGGGCGAGCAGTACTTC.

This rearrangement joins TRBV4-2 to TRBJ2-2; 10 bases line up with TRBD2. The V gene's germline CDR1 is LGHNA and CDR2 YNFKEQ. The CDR3 is 17 amino acids. Trimming at V came to 0 bases and at J to 6 bases, leaving 7 bases not matched to a gene. The CDR3 DNA is TGTGCCAGCAGCCAAGAAGGGACTAGCGCCCGTGCCGGGGAGCTGTTTTTT. Amino acid sequence: CASSQEGTSARAGELFF.

This clonotype was seen a few times. CDR3 in amino acids: CASSRTGDPGNTIYF. CDR3 DNA: TGCGCCAGCAGCCGTACAGGAGATCCTGGAAACACCATATATTTT. This rearrangement joins TRBV4-3 to TRBJ1-3, with D possibly being TRBD1 (5 bases). Germline assignment: CDR1 LGHNA and CDR2 YSLEER. CDR3 length equals 15 residues. The V gene lost 4 bases and the J gene lost 2 bases, with 12 bases spanning the gap.

This clonotype showed up just a few times. The chain combines TRBV28 with TRBJ2-7; the D is unclear. The CDR3 sequence is 14 residues long. Germline lookup yields CDR1 MDHEN and CDR2 SYDVKM. V lost 6 bases and J lost 2, with 14 bases in between. The CDR3 sequence: CASSPPTLPYEQYF. CDR3 nucleotide sequence: TGTGCCAGCAGCCCCCCGACACTTCCCTACGAGCAGTACTTC.

In its sample, this clonotype was seen a few times. The CDR3 nucleotides are TGTGCCAGCAGCCAAGTGAGTCGCGGGACCCTCAGCACCGGGGAGCTGTTTTTT. Protein: CASSQVSRGTLSTGELFF. V and J are TRBV3-1 and TRBJ2-2, with TRBD2 as a possible D gene (6 bases). Trimming stripped 1 base from V and 4 bases from J, with 19 bases between. Per the germline V gene, CDR1 is LGHDT and CDR2 is YNNKEL (reference sequence). The CDR3 is made up of 18 amino acids.

In DNA, the CDR3 is TGTGCCAGCAGCCATAGCGGGGGGCCGTACAGCACAGATACGCAGTATTTT. Its protein is CASSHSGGPYSTDTQYF. V usage is TRBV7-2 and J usage is TRBJ2-3; 10 positions match TRBD2. The CDR3 has 17 residues. J gave up 0 bases and V 5 bases, and 8 bases lay outside the gene matches. The germline gives CDR1 SGHTA, CDR2 FQGNSA.

The chain is built from TRBV3-1 and TRBJ2-5; D gene unclear. CDR1 is LGHDT, CDR2 YNNKEL, per germline (reference sequence). The ends were cut back, 1 base at V and 2 bases at J, with 8 bases in the middle. This CDR3 spans 14 amino acids. The CDR3 DNA sequence: TGTGCCAGCAGCCAAGCATTACAGCAAGAGACCCAGTACTTC. Residues: CASSQALQQETQYF.

This rearrangement joins TRBV24-1 to TRBJ2-4; no clear D. This CDR3 contains 18 residues. Germline assignment: CDR1 KGHDR and CDR2 SFDVKD. The V and J ends lost 11 bases and 0 bases respectively, with 25 bases between them. CDR3 sequence (DNA): TGTGCCAAGTACGTGGCACCGTGCTTTAAAGAAGCCAAAAACATTCAGTACTTC. It specifies CAKYVAPCFKEAKNIQYF.

The chain employs TRBV6-5 and TRBJ1-6, with 8 bases aligning to TRBD1. Germline trimming cut 5 bases from V and 9 bases from J; bases unmatched to any gene: 9. The CDR3 consists of 15 residues. Per the germline V gene, CDR1 is MNHEY and CDR2 is SVGAGI. The CDR3 DNA reads as TGTGCCAGCAGTAACCGGGACAGGCTTCCTTCACCCCTCCACTTT. This encodes CASSNRDRLPSPLHF.

This clonotype came up a few times. The chain couples TRBV20-1 to TRBJ1-1; TRBD1 agrees at 8 bases. Germline CDR1 DFQATT, CDR2 SNEGSKA (reference sequence). This CDR3 spans 13 amino acids. After removal of 1 base from V and 4 bases from J, the junction contained 2 bases not matched to a gene. CDR3 bases: TGCAGTGCTAGAGTCGACAGGGGCACTGAAGCTTTCTTT. Protein: CSARVDRGTEAFF.

The V and J genes are TRBV10-3 and TRBJ1-1; a possible D gene is TRBD1 (5 bases). Trimming removed 0 bases at V and 4 bases at J, with 9 bases between. This CDR3 is 14 amino acids long. From germline, CDR1 is ENHRY and CDR2 SYGVKD. The CDR3 sequence is CAISESSGLTEAFF. DNA for the CDR3: TGTGCCATCAGTGAGTCGTCAGGGCTCACTGAAGCTTTCTTT.

This clonotype has just a few counts. The chain combines TRBV9 with TRBJ2-1; 8 bases line up with TRBD2. This CDR3 has 16 residues. V lost 0 bases to trimming and J lost 15 bases; unmatched junction nucleotides: 17. The germline V gene has CDR1 SGDLS and CDR2 YYNGEE. CDR3 sequence reads: CASSVEGGGTHRILFF. The CDR3 DNA reads TGTGCCAGCAGCGTAGAAGGCGGGGGGACCCATCGCATCCTGTTCTTC.

This clonotype showed up just a few times. The V and J genes are TRBV18 and TRBJ2-5, with D hard to call. Germline V gene sequence: CDR1 KGHSH, CDR2 LQKENI. The germline V and J ends were trimmed by 0 bases and 5 bases, with 10 bases remaining between them. The CDR3 loop spans 14 amino acids. The DNA for the CDR3 is TGTGCCAGCTCACCACCGGAAGGGTTGGAGACCCAGTACTTC. Translated: CASSPPEGLETQYF.